This T cell receptor (beta chain) was documented in a study of blood T cell repertoires in COVID-19. Study-level information: In each case, the material was cDNA or gDNA derived from T cells, B-cell-depleted T cells, or PBMCs.

Authors' methods: Scientists estimated how many nucleated cells there were by amplifying reference gene primers. Using immunoSEQ multiplex PCR, the repertoire was profiled, and TCRdb retains in-frame clones only, with some absent. The V and J calls and the clone size are those of that table, but D and trimming were determined from the DNA. Here the sample spans about 76,000 clones, around 90% being singletons. The receptor was isolated from a human donor in a cohort sampled during active COVID-19. Sequenced: peripheral blood.

The CDR3 DNA reads TGTGCCAGCAGTGACAGGGGAATAGATACGCAGTATTTT. It is translated as CASSDRGIDTQYF. The chain recombines TRBV6-1 with TRBJ2-3, with D tentatively TRBD1 (6 bases). CDR1 and CDR2 (germline): MNHNS, SASEGT. Deletions cut 3 bases from V and 5 bases from J, with 9 bases between. This CDR3 has 13 amino acids.